This T cell receptor beta chain originates from a study of blood T cell repertoires in COVID-19 (TCRdb year 2020). For the wider study: Samples covering the acute and convalescent phases of COVID-19 were provided by collaborators in the United States, Italy and Spain. The repertoires were released in a freely available public database meant as a resource for research on the immune response to SARS-CoV-2. Where HLA class I and class II types were available, the types were taken from metadata supplied by the sample provider, not from assay-based typing. The dataset comprised deeply sampled blood TCRbeta repertoires from subjects exposed to, actively infected with, or recovered from COVID-19. A de-identified subject ID, COVID-19 status, age in years and sex were almost always included in the sample metadata. Samples were obtained from the ongoing ImmuneRACE study (first 160 participants) and from some 1,200 subjects provided by 6 global collaborators. The prospective study material was composed of cDNA or gDNA derived from T cells, B-cell-depleted T cells, or PBMCs.

Collaborating institutions collected whole blood in K2EDTA tubes following their own protocols. For TCRbeta analysis, collaborators shipped samples as frozen whole blood, isolated PBMCs, or DNA extracted from either of those sample types. Points the paper makes about the study in general: The amount of clinical and demographic metadata varied by source and participant and was provided uncurated.

TCRbeta CDR3 regions were amplified from genomic DNA by means of the immunoSEQ Assay, a bias-controlled multiplex PCR. The original pipeline was this. Nucleated cell counts per sample were estimated from amplification of reference gene primers within the assay. Sequence reads were collapsed and filtered to measure the absolute abundance of every unique TCRbeta CDR3 rearrangement. For each sample, productive Simpson clonality was calculated by taking the square root of Simpson's diversity index across productive rearrangements. TCRdb limited this immuneACCESS table to in-frame rearrangements with V and J called. A share of clones is missing; checked studies link under half to unresolved V genes, and the rest is unexplained. That table supplies the V and J calls and clone size; D and trimming were determined from the DNA. This sample has 95,000 to 100,000 clones in its table, and 70% to 90% of those were observed once. The ten largest clones represent around 10% of the sample.

The CDR1 and CDR2 encoded by the germline V gene are SNHLY and FYNNEI. Trimming at the junction amounts to 2 bases on V and 5 bases on J, and the germline ends lie 12 bases apart. The CDR3 runs 15 amino acids, cysteine and phenylalanine included. Only the CDR3 portion is preserved as DNA: 45 bases, with reading frame beginning at the first base. Comments on this clone: What this receptor recognizes is not known. No base quality values were provided; no much bigger clone lies one nucleotide off.

Sequencing input: peripheral blood. The receptor chain draws on TRBV2 and TRBJ2-2; TRBD1 is a weak D gene call, 6 bases matching. This TCR was sampled from a woman aged 25 to 45 with acute or convalescent COVID-19. The CDR3 in this case is CASSEISGDTGELFF. In nucleotide form, the sequence is TGTGCCAGCAGTGAAATCTCAGGGGATACCGGGGAGCTGTTTTTT. The CDR3, completed at both ends by the reference TRBV2 and TRBJ2-2 genes, gives the full variable domain EPEVTQTPSHQVTQMGQEVILRCVPISNHLYFYWYRQILGQKVEFLVSFYNNEISEKSEIFDDQFSVERPDGSNFTLKIRSTKLEDSAMYFCASSEISGDTGELFFGEGSRLTVL.